This T cell receptor (beta chain) was identified during a study of T cell changes during pregnancy in multiple sclerosis. Per germline, CDR1 GTSNPN and CDR2 SVGIG (reference sequence). This CDR3 region has 15 residues. With 4 bases removed from V and 4 bases from J, the gap between germline ends came to 17 bases. Only in-frame clones appear in the TCRdb table, and some are missing; sequencing was by immunoSEQ multiplex PCR. Among approximately 87,000 clones, approximately 90% were seen once, and the ten largest hold under 0.6%. The sequencing here drew on CD4+ T cells from peripheral blood mononuclear cells, taken in the second trimester of pregnancy. V is TRBV30 and J is TRBJ1-3, with D uncertain. This TCR was recovered from a female donor with multiple sclerosis, enrolled in a pregnancy study. The chain's CDR3 is CAWTYTSSGGNTIYF. The CDR3 coding sequence is TGTGCCTGGACCTATACCTCCTCCGGGGGAAACACCATATATTTT.